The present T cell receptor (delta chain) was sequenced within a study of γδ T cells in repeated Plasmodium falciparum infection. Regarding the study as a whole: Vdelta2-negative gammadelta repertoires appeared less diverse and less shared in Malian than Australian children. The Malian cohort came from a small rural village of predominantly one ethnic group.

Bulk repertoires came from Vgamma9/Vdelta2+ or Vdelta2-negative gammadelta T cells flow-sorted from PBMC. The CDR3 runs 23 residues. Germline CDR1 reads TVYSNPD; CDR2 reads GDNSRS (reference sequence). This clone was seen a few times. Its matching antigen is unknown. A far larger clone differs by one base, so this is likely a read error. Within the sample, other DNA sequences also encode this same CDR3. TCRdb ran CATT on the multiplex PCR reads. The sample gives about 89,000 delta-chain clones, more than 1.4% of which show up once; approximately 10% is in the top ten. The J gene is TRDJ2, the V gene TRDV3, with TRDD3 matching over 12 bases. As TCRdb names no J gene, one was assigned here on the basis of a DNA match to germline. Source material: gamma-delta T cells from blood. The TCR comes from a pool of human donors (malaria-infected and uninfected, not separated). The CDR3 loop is CAFQRKKFLRYWGIPWPTAQLFF. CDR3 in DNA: TGCGCCTTCCAGAGGAAAAAATTCCTACGGTACTGGGGGATACCATGGCCGACAGCACAACTCTTCTTT. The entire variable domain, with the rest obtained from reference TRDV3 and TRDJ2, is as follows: CDKVTQSSPDQTVASGSEVVLLCTYDTVYSNPDLFWYRIRPDYSFQFVFYGDNSRSEGADFTQGRFSVKHILTQKAFHLVISPVRTEDSATYYCAFQRKKFLRYWGIPWPTAQLFFGKGTQLIVEP.